This T cell receptor (beta chain) was recorded in a study of identical twins. General study points: Conclusions relied on cross-sectional statistical analysis, not following the same donors. Clonotypes of the beta chain that were abundant in cord blood carried fewer insertions (memory repertoires showed none).

TCRdb reprocessed the 5' RACE reads with MiXCR, giving one entry per CDR3 protein. The sample contains approximately 550,000 distinct CDR3 sequences, around 24% of which appear only once. This clonotype appeared a few times. Its antigen is not identified. From germline, CDR1 is SNHLY and CDR2 FYNNEI. The CDR3 runs to 14 residues. V lost 3 bases to trimming and J lost 3 bases; unmatched junction nucleotides: 4. The sample was also reused in another study, on yellow fever vaccine responses in identical twins. That source reports: The authors reported partly convergent, partly personalized vaccine responses in identical twins.

The sample taken for sequencing was CD4+ T cells sorted from blood. This TCR derives from a woman under 30 in good health. This chain connects TRBV2 to TRBJ2-5; 7 positions agree with TRBD1. The CDR3 nucleotides are TGTGCCAGCAGTGAGGGACAGCGAAAAGAGACCCAGTACTTC. Protein product: CASSEGQRKETQYF. Using reference TRBV2 and TRBJ2-5 for the parts outside the CDR3, the full variable domain is EPEVTQTPSHQVTQMGQEVILRCVPISNHLYFYWYRQILGQKVEFLVSFYNNEISEKSEIFDDQFSVERPDGSNFTLKIRSTKLEDSAMYFCASSEGQRKETQYFGPGTRLLVL.